The clone carrying this TCR beta chain was picked up many times. Its antigen is unknown. TCR beta CDR3 regions were amplified from RNA transcripts. RT-PCR with HTBI primers came first, then second-round multiplex PCR. Using its own MiXCR run on the multiplex PCR reads, TCRdb lists one record per CDR3 protein. The repertoire includes roughly 230,000 distinct CDR3 sequences, 20% to 25% of them detected once, and more than 35% sits in the top ten. The data stem from a study of Graves' ophthalmopathy and Graves' hyperthyroidism. Study-level background: Blood was drawn at initial diagnosis, before any treatment. General observations from the study: Blood repertoires reportedly contained most expanded thyroid clonotypes above 0.001 frequency.

A roughly 9.7 ml volume of fresh peripheral blood provided the PBMCs. This CDR3 region has 14 residues. Trimming cost V 6 bases and J 4 bases; bases outside gene matches: 7. Germline CDR1 is MDHEN and CDR2 is SYDVKM. The clonotype originates from a woman aged 50 to 60 with Graves' ophthalmopathy. This chain uses TRBV28 with TRBJ2-5, with 8 bases aligning to TRBD1. Sequenced input: peripheral blood. In DNA, the CDR3 is TGTGCCAGCAGACTCGGACAGGGAGGAGAGACCCAGTACTTC. This sequence encodes CASRLGQGGETQYF.